This TCR beta chain was recovered during a study of T cell responses to AZD1222 COVID-19 vaccine. General study findings and limits: Vaccine-related CD4 TCRs covered spike, predominating at 160-218 and 743-854. The study identified only five to seven AZD1222 recipients as seropositive at baseline. White British donors predominated, females outnumbered males, and clonal diversity was possibly underestimated. Elevations in Spike-specific TCR breadth and depth followed administration of two AZD1222 doses.

Germline CDR1 is SNHLY and CDR2 is FYNNEI. The CDR3 has 14 amino acids. The V gene end was trimmed by 4 bases and the J gene end by 4 bases; junction bases not matched to a gene: 5. Produced via immunoSEQ multiplex PCR; TCRdb's table is partial and in-frame only. The profile covers about 130,000 clones, with approximately 92% appearing a single time and around 6.5% taken by the ten largest. About this clone: Its target is not known.

The TCR sequence derives from an adult who received the AZD1222 COVID-19 vaccine. Sample: peripheral blood, taken 28 days after the second AZD1222 dose. This sequence joins TRBV2 and TRBJ1-2; 8 nucleotides line up with TRBD1. Written as DNA, the CDR3 is TGTGCCAGCAGTGGTCGACAGGGGTCCTATGGCTACACCTTC. Protein: CASSGRQGSYGYTF.